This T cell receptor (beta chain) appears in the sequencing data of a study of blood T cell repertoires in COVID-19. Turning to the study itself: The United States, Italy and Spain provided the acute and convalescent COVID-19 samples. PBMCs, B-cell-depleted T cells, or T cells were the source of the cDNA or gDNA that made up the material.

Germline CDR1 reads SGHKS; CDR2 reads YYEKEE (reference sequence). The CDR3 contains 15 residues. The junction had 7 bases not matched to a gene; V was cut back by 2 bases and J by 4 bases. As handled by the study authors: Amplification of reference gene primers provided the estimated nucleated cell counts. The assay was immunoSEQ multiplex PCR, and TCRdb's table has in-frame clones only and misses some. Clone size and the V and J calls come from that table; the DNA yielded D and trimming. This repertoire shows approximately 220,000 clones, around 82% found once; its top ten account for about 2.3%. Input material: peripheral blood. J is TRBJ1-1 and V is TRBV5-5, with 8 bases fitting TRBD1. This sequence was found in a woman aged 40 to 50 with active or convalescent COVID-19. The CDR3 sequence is CASSFLVQGGTEAFF. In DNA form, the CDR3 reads TGTGCCAGCAGCTTTCTCGTACAGGGGGGCACTGAAGCTTTCTTT. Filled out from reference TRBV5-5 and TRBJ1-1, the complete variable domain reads DAGVTQSPTHLIKTRGQQVTLRCSPISGHKSVSWYQQVLGQGPQFIFQYYEKEERGRGNFPDRFSARQFPNYSSELNVNALLLGDSALYLCASSFLVQGGTEAFFGQGTRLTVV.